One sample yielded the 13 T cell receptor beta chains listed below, sequenced in a study of identifying expanded T cells in peripheral blood. TCRdb's copy holds only in-frame clones and misses some; the assay was immunoSEQ multiplex PCR. The table includes 70,000 or so clones, approximately 87% detected once. The material sequenced was blood. Receptors were obtained from a person aged 18 to 70 in good health.

V and J are TRBV30 and TRBJ1-3; 7 bases are a match to TRBD1. The CDR3 has 13 residues. The germline V gene has CDR1 GTSNPN and CDR2 SVGIG (reference sequence). The V gene end was trimmed by 7 bases and the J gene end by 4 bases; junction bases not matched to a gene: 7. The chain's CDR3 is CALLRGKGNTIYF. The CDR3 nucleotides read TGTGCCTTACTCAGGGGGAAAGGAAACACCATATATTTT.

This clone has only a few counts. This chain uses TRBV29-1 with TRBJ2-7, with a weak D call TRBD2 (6 bases). The germline CDR1 and CDR2 sequences are SQVTM and ANQGSEA. The V end was cut by 4 bases, the J end by 4 bases, with 20 bases between. CDR3 length equals 15 residues. CDR3 loop: CSVAGAGLGTYEQYF. For the CDR3, the DNA is TGCAGCGTTGCTGGGGCGGGGCTTGGGACTTACGAGCAGTACTTC.

The rearrangement joins TRBV27 to TRBJ1-2; 7 positions agree with TRBD1. The CDR3 extends over 13 amino acids. With 5 bases clipped from V and 0 bases from J, the junction kept 0 bases outside the gene matches. Germline loops: CDR1 MNHEY, CDR2 SMNVEV (reference sequence). The chain's CDR3 is CASSQGANYGYTF. Written as DNA, the CDR3 is TGTGCCAGCAGTCAGGGGGCTAACTATGGCTACACCTTC.

The rearrangement joins TRBV9 to TRBJ2-7; D is perhaps TRBD1 (5 bases). CDR3 length: 14 residues. CDR1 SGDLS and CDR2 YYNGEE come from the germline V gene. V lost 0 bases, J lost 4 bases, and 11 bases lay in between. Here the CDR3 DNA reads TGTGCCAGCAGCGTAGCAGGGTTGGGTTACGAGCAGTACTTC. It translates to CASSVAGLGYEQYF.

The genes are TRBV7-2 and TRBJ1-4; D call uncertain. The CDR3 is 13 amino acids. The V end lost 1 base, the J end lost 13 bases, and 13 bases lay between the germline ends. The germline gives CDR1 SGHTA, CDR2 FQGNSA. CDR3 coding DNA: TGTGCCAGCAGCTTAGAGGGAGGTCGGGGACTGTTTTTT. Protein: CASSLEGGRGLFF.

V usage is TRBV10-1 and J usage is TRBJ1-6; 10 bases map to TRBD1. V shed 6 bases and J 1 base; nucleotides not matched to a gene: 0. CDR3 size: 15 residues. The germline V gene encodes CDR1 WNHNN and CDR2 SYGVQD (reference sequence). The CDR3 DNA follows: TGCGCCAGCAGGGGACAGGGGTCCTATAATTCACCCCTCCACTTT. This gives the protein CASRGQGSYNSPLHF.

Turning to this clone: A junction boundary mismatches the germline segment, possibly from a read error. The chain has TRBV7-9 and TRBJ2-7; maybe TRBD1 (6 bases). The CDR3 has 11 residues. Germline V gene lookup returns CDR1 SEHNR and CDR2 FQNEAQ (reference sequence). The CDR3 here is CASSSSGEPDF. CDR3 nucleotides: TGTGCCAGCAGCTCCTCAGGGGAGCCGGACTTC.

This clone was observed a single time. V gene TRBV29-1 combines with J gene TRBJ1-3; possibly TRBD1 for D (6 bases). Germline V gives CDR1 SQVTM, CDR2 ANQGSEA. V was cut by 6 bases and J by 2 bases, with 14 bases left in between. CDR3 length equals 14 residues. The CDR3 DNA reads TGCAGCGTCACCCGGGGGGCGGCTGGAAACACCATATATTTT. Residues: CSVTRGAAGNTIYF.

The J gene is TRBJ2-5, the V gene TRBV28, with 14 nucleotides matching TRBD2. The V segment lost 5 bases and the J segment 3 bases; nucleotides outside the gene matches: 8. The CDR3 length is 17 residues. Germline V gene data show CDR1 as MDHEN and CDR2 as SYDVKM. CDR3 coding DNA: TGTGCCAGCAGTCTCGGGACTAGCGGGAGAAGGGAAGAGACCCAGTACTTC. Residues: CASSLGTSGRREETQYF.

V usage is TRBV4-1 and J usage is TRBJ2-3, with TRBD2 identical over 7 bases. Germline CDR1 and CDR2: MGHRA and YSYEKL. V gave up 2 bases and J gave up 1 base; unmatched junction bases: 6. The length of the CDR3 is 16 residues. The CDR3 here is CASSQLELAGTDTQYF. CDR3 bases: TGCGCCAGCAGCCAATTGGAGCTAGCGGGCACAGATACGCAGTATTTT.

The chain employs TRBV4-3 and TRBJ2-3; D is perhaps TRBD2 (5 bases). There are 13 residues in the CDR3. With 0 bases removed from V and 4 bases from J, the gap between germline ends came to 5 bases. The germline CDR1 and CDR2 sequences are LGHNA and YSLEER. CDR3 protein: CASSQERADTQYF. CDR3 in DNA: TGCGCCAGCAGCCAAGAGCGGGCAGATACGCAGTATTTT.

The J gene is TRBJ2-3, the V gene TRBV11-3; a possible D gene is TRBD1 (7 bases). Germline values: CDR1 SGHNT, CDR2 YENEEA. V lost 5 bases and J 2 bases, leaving 17 bases between the germline ends. This CDR3 spans 16 amino acids. CDR3 region: CASSVGGDSHTDTQYF. The CDR3 region has the DNA TGTGCCAGCAGCGTAGGAGGGGACAGCCACACAGATACGCAGTATTTT.

The rearrangement links TRBV9 to TRBJ2-5; TRBD2 might be the D (6 bases). This CDR3 comprises 14 residues. Between the trimmed V and J ends, which lost 4 bases and 5 bases, there was a span of 15 bases. CDR1 is SGDLS, CDR2 YYNGEE, per germline. CDR3 DNA: TGTGCCAGCAGCCCCACAGGCCGGGGGGAGACCCAGTACTTC. Encoded protein: CASSPTGRGETQYF. Full variable domain (remainder filled in from reference TRBV9 and TRBJ2-5): DSGVTQTPKHLITATGQRVTLRCSPRSGDLSVYWYQQSLDQGLQFLIQYYNGEERAKGNILERFSAQQFPDLHSELNLSSLELGDSALYFCASSPTGRGETQYFGPGTRLLVL.